Shown below are 5 T cell receptor beta chains from a single sample sequenced in a study of post-analysis software for immune sequencing data. Study results and caveats: TRBV segments more frequent in patients than in controls numbered five and included TRBV5-6, TRBV5-1 and TRBV20-1.

Unique molecular identifiers were carried by the TCR beta cDNA libraries. TCRdb re-derived calls from the PCR reads in MiXCR, one entry per CDR3 protein. The sample records roughly 400,000 distinct CDR3 sequences, 39% being singletons. These receptors' antigens are unknown. Sequencing was performed on blood. These receptors all come from a girl aged 2 to 9 with multiple sclerosis.

This clonotype was seen a few times. The V gene is TRBV5-1, the J gene TRBJ2-7; D is perhaps TRBD1 or TRBD2 (5 bases each). The DNA end is a closer match to TRBJ2-4, so the J assignment may be wrong. Germline values: CDR1 SGHRS, CDR2 YFSETQ. CDR3 length equals 13 residues. CDR3 protein: CASSRDGENIQYF. The DNA of the CDR3 is TGCGCCAGCAGCCGGGACGGGGAAAACATTCAGTACTTC.

As concerns this clonotype: The junction and the germline gene differ at one end; a read error may be behind it. The rearrangement joins TRBV29-1 to TRBJ2-1, with D perhaps TRBD1 (7 bases). Germline CDR1 is SQVTM and CDR2 is ANQGSEA. The CDR3 runs to 14 residues. The CDR3 region is CSVGEQGRTYEQDF. For the CDR3, the DNA is TGCAGCGTTGGGGAACAGGGGAGGACCTACGAGCAGGACTTC.

The chain employs TRBV28 and TRBJ2-3; D is uncertain. Germline CDR1 reads MDHEN; CDR2 reads SYDVKM. Trimming shortened V by 6 bases and J by 6 bases, and 10 bases separated the two germline ends. This CDR3 is built from 12 residues. The CDR3: CASSPLLDTQYF. The DNA for the CDR3 is TGTGCCAGCAGCCCCCTTCTGGATACGCAGTATTTT.

The V and J genes are TRBV7-2 and TRBJ2-2; 9 bases agree with TRBD1. The germline gives CDR1 SGHTA, CDR2 FQGNSA. This CDR3 has 16 amino acids. Trimming at V came to 5 bases and at J to 1 base, leaving 5 bases not matched to a gene. The CDR3 is CASSLLTGGNTGELFF. The DNA of the CDR3 is TGTGCCAGCAGCCTACTGACAGGGGGGAACACCGGGGAGCTGTTTTTT.

J is TRBJ2-3 and V is TRBV7-9; unclear D gene. V lost 5 bases and J lost 0, with 24 bases in between. The germline CDR1 and CDR2 sequences are SEHNR and FQNEAQ (reference sequence). This CDR3 has 19 residues. The CDR3: CASSPTLDDFGRSTDTQYF. CDR3 nucleotide sequence: TGTGCCAGCAGCCCCACCCTCGATGACTTTGGCCGGAGCACAGATACGCAGTATTTT.